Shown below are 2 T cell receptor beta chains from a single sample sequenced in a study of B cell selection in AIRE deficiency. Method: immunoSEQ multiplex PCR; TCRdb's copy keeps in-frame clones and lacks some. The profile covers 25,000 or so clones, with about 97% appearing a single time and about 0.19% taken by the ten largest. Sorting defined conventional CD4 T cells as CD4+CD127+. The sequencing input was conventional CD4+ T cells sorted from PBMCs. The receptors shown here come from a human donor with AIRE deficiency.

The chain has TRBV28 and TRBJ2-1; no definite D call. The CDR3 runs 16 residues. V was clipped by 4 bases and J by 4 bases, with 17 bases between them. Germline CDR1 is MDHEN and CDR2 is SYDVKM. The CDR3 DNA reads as TGTGCCAGCAGTTCTTCTAGGTTGAACCTATACAATGAGCAGTTCTTC. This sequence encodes CASSSSRLNLYNEQFF.

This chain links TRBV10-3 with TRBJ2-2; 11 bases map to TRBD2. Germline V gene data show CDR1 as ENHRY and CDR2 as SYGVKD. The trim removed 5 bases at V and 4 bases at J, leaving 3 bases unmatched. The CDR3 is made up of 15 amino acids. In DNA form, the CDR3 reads TGTGCCATCAGTCCCGGACTAGCGGGCACCGGGGAGCTGTTTTTT. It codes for CAISPGLAGTGELFF.